This T cell receptor beta chain was recovered during a study of OX40 agonist ivuxolimab in advanced cancers. About the study: Given to patients was ivuxolimab, an agonistic anti-OX40 (CD134) antibody. Partial responses were observed in three patients, of whom one had hepatocellular carcinoma and two had cutaneous melanoma. Hepatocellular carcinoma, melanoma, renal cell or head and neck cancer occurred in dose-escalation patients. Study-wide points: In general, CD8+ T cells held more expanded clones than CD4+ did, on average.

V was shortened by 7 bases and J by 2 bases, with 8 bases between the two germline ends. The CDR3 extends over 12 amino acids. Germline loops: CDR1 ENHRY, CDR2 SYGVKD. Sequenced by immunoSEQ multiplex PCR; TCRdb stores in-frame clones only, minus some. This table has some 100,000 clones, roughly 90% appearing once. A word on this clone: Its antigen is unknown.

The sample in question was CD4+ or CD8+ T cells sorted from blood, obtained in a trial of the OX40 agonist ivuxolimab. The clonotype was recovered from an adult with an advanced solid tumor such as melanoma, head and neck, liver or kidney cancer. The J gene is TRBJ2-5, the V gene TRBV10-3; D is undetermined. The CDR3 sequence is CAIKDGQETQYF. The CDR3 DNA is TGTGCCATCAAGGACGGGCAAGAGACCCAGTACTTC.